These 9 T cell receptor beta chains were all obtained from the same sample, sequenced in a study of CD8+ T cells in alopecia areata. Reverse transcribed after extraction, RNA yielded cDNA as the sequencing template. TCRdb's copy holds only in-frame clones and misses some; the assay was immunoSEQ multiplex PCR. The repertoire holds 140,000 or so clones, roughly 58% seen once, with 30% to 45% in the top ten. What was sequenced was CD8+ T cells sorted from blood. The source is a human donor in good health.

The rearrangement joins TRBV29-1 to TRBJ2-1, with 9 bases fitting TRBD2. Germline CDR1 reads SQVTM; CDR2 reads ANQGSEA. The CDR3 consists of 14 residues. The trim removed 4 bases at V and 8 bases at J, leaving 9 bases unmatched. The DNA for the CDR3 is TGCAGCGTTGGTCCAGCGGGAGGCAATGATGAGCAGTTCTTC. It yields the protein CSVGPAGGNDEQFF.

In this sample, this clone turned up a few times. The chain combines TRBV5-6 with TRBJ2-3; maybe TRBD1 (6 bases). The germline gives CDR1 SGHDT, CDR2 YYEEEE. The V and J ends lost 3 bases and 2 bases respectively, with 16 bases between them. The CDR3 runs to 16 residues. CDR3 DNA sequence: TGTGCCAGCAGCTCCACCCCGGACAGCTTCACAGATACGCAGTATTTT. This sequence encodes CASSSTPDSFTDTQYF.

The gene calls are TRBV29-1 and TRBJ2-7; 9 bases line up with TRBD2. CDR3 size: 11 residues. Germline V lookup: CDR1 SQVTM, CDR2 ANQGSEA. CDR3 sequence: CAAGGSYEQYF. The DNA of the CDR3 is TGCGCGGCGGGAGGGTCCTACGAGCAGTACTTC.

This rearrangement joins TRBV25-1 to TRBJ1-2; TRBD1 matches 7 bases. From germline, CDR1 is MGHDK and CDR2 SYGVNS. J was trimmed by 8 bases and V by 4 bases; bases with no gene match: 7. The CDR3 loop spans 13 amino acids. CDR3 region: CASSGGRGGGYTF. In DNA form, the CDR3 reads TGTGCCAGCAGTGGAGGCAGGGGGGGCGGCTACACCTTC.

A few counts support this clone. The V gene is TRBV27, the J gene TRBJ2-2; D unclear. Germline CDR1 reads MNHEY; CDR2 reads SMNVEV (reference sequence). Between the trimmed V and J ends, which lost 0 bases and 7 bases, there was a span of 6 bases. This CDR3 region has 13 residues. CDR3: CASSLSKGGELFF. CDR3 DNA: TGTGCCAGCAGTTTATCGAAGGGCGGGGAGCTGTTTTTT.

The chain recombines TRBV29-1 with TRBJ2-2; TRBD2 agrees at 11 bases. Germline V CDR1 and CDR2: SQVTM, ANQGSEA. Trimming took 2 bases from V and 1 from J; bases not matched to a gene: 9. The CDR3 loop spans 18 amino acids. DNA for the CDR3: TGCAGCGTTGAATTCCGGGGACTAGCGGATATGAACACCGGGGAGCTGTTTTTT. This codes for CSVEFRGLADMNTGELFF.

The sample holds a few counts of this clone. The chain has TRBV5-1 and TRBJ2-1; 9 positions match TRBD2. Trimming removed 1 base from V and 3 bases from J; junction bases left unmatched: 2. This CDR3 is built from 15 residues. Germline-derived CDR1 and CDR2 are SGHRS and YFSETQ. The CDR3 DNA is TGCGCCAGCAGCTTGTCTAGCGGGGTCTACAATGAGCAGTTCTTC. It encodes CASSLSSGVYNEQFF.

The genes are TRBV5-6 and TRBJ1-5, with 8 positions matching TRBD1. Germline assignment: CDR1 SGHDT and CDR2 YYEEEE. The CDR3 has 17 amino acids. J gave up 0 bases and V 4 bases, and 9 bases lay outside the gene matches. The chain's CDR3 is CASSLAGTGYSNQPQHF. DNA of the CDR3: TGTGCCAGCAGCCTTGCTGGGACAGGATATAGCAATCAGCCCCAGCATTTT.

The gene calls are TRBV29-1 and TRBJ2-5; the match to TRBD1 covers 9 bases. The J call may be in error: the DNA end matches TRBJ2-7 better. The CDR3 covers 12 residues. CDR1 and CDR2 (germline): SQVTM, ANQGSEA. CDR3 nucleotide sequence: TGCAGCGCCGGACAGGGGTCCTACGAGCAGTACTTC. Encoded protein: CSAGQGSYEQYF.